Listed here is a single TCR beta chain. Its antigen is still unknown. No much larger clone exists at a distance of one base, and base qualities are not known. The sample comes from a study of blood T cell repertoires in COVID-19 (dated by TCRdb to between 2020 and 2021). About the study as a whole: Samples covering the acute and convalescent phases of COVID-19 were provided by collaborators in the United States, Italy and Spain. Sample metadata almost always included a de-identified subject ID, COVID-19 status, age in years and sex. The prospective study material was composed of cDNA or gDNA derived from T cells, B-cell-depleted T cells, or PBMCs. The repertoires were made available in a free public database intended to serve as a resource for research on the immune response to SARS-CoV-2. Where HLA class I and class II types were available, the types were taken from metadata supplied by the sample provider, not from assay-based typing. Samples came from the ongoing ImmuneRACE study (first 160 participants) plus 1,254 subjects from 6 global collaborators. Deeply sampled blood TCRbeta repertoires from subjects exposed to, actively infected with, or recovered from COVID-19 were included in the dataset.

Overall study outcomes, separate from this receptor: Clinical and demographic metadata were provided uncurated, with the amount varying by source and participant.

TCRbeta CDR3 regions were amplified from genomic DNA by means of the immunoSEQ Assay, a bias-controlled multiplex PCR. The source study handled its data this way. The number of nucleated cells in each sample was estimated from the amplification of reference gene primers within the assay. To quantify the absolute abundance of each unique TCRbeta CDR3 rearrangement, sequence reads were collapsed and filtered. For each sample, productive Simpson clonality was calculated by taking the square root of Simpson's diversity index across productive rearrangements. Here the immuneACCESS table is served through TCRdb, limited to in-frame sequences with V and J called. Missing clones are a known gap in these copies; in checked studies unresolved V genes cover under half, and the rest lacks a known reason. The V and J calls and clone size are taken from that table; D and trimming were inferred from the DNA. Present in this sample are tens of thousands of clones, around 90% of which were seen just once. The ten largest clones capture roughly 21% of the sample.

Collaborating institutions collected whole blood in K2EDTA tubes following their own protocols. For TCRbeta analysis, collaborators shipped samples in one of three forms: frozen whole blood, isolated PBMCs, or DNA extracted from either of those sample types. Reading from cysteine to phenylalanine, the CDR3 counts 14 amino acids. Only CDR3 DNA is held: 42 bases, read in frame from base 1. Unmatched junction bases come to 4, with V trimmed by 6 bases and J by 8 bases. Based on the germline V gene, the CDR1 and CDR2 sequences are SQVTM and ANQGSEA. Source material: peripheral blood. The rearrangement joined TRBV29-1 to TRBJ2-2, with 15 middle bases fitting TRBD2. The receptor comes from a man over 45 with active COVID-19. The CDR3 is CSVGTSGRWGELFF. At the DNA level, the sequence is TGCAGCGTCGGGACTAGCGGGAGGTGGGGGGAGCTGTTTTTT.